A selection of T cell receptor beta chains follows, all from one sample in a study of shared clonotypes between healthy human individuals. Sequencing used immunoSEQ multiplex PCR; TCRdb keeps in-frame clones, though not all of them. The sample has more than 2 million clones; roughly 95% are singletons. Sequenced material: naive CD8+ T cells from PBMCs. All receptors derive from a young man in good health. Some clones in this sample may be carry-over from other donors' samples. Each CDR3 is given with its conserved first and last residue. The D gene is left open where the match is weak. Not all rows give a size; the values are once, few, many and, for expanded clones, a class.

DNA	CDR3	D	size	V	J
TGTGCCAGCAGTGGGCGGATGCGAGCCAAAAACATTCAGTACTTC	CASSGRMRAKNIQYF	-	-	TRBV25-1	TRBJ2-4
TGTGCCAGCAGTAAGACAGGGTCCCACGAGCAGTACTTC	CASSKTGSHEQYF	TRBD1	-	TRBV28	TRBJ2-7
TGTGCCACCAGCACAGGGAGAGTCTCTGGGGCCAACGTCCTGACTTTC	CATSTGRVSGANVLTF	-	-	TRBV15	TRBJ2-6
TGCAGCGTTGTCTCAGCTAGCACAGATACGCAGTATTTT	CSVVSASTDTQYF	-	once	TRBV29-1	TRBJ2-3
TGTGCCAGTAAAAGTACGCGAGCGGGCGACTACCAAGAGACCCAGTACTTC	CASKSTRAGDYQETQYF	-	-	TRBV19	TRBJ2-5
TGTGCCAGCAGCCCGGGGTATGGGAGCTCCTACGAGCAGTACTTC	CASSPGYGSSYEQYF	-	-	TRBV11-2	TRBJ2-7
TGTGCCTGGAGTGTATGGGGGGCGCGGGCTGAAGCTTTCTTT	CAWSVWGARAEAFF	-	-	TRBV30	TRBJ1-1
TGTGCCAGCAGCTCCCCCGGCGACAATGAGCAGTTCTTC	CASSSPGDNEQFF	-	once	TRBV7-9	TRBJ2-1
TGCAGCTTTACATACGGATACACAGATACGCAGTATTTT	CSFTYGYTDTQYF	-	-	TRBV29-1	TRBJ2-3
TGTGCCAGCAGCCTCGGGACAGGGTATACCAATGAGCAGTTCTTC	CASSLGTGYTNEQFF	TRBD1	-	TRBV7-6	TRBJ2-1
TGTGCCAGCAGCCAAACACAGGAGCTGGGGGGCTACACCTTC	CASSQTQELGGYTF	-	-	TRBV7-9	TRBJ1-2
TGCGCCAGCAGCCAAAGACTCCGACCCGGGACTAGCACCGGGGAGCTGTTTTTT	CASSQRLRPGTSTGELFF	TRBD2	-	TRBV4-1	TRBJ2-2
TGCGCCAGCAACGAGGGGGCTTCGATGGGAGACGAGCAGTACTTC	CASNEGASMGDEQYF	TRBD1	once	TRBV5-1	TRBJ2-7
TGTGCCAGCAGCGCGGGACAGTTCAATCAGCCCCAGCATTTT	CASSAGQFNQPQHF	TRBD1	-	TRBV7-6	TRBJ1-5
TGCGCCAGCAGCTTGGCTGAGGGTTTGGACACAGATACGCAGTATTTT	CASSLAEGLDTDTQYF	-	-	TRBV5-1	TRBJ2-3
TGTGCCAGCAGTACGACCGACAGGGGGGGGAATGAGCAGTTCTTC	CASSTTDRGGNEQFF	TRBD1	-	TRBV28	TRBJ2-1
TGTGCCAGCAGCCCTGGAGGGGGGGCCGACTACGAGCAGTACTTC	CASSPGGGADYEQYF	-	-	TRBV27	TRBJ2-7
TGTGCCACCGCATTAGGCTCCTCTTCGGGCGAGCAGTACTTC	CATALGSSSGEQYF	-	few	TRBV27	TRBJ2-7
TGTGCCAGCAGCTTAGGGGTTTTGTACCAAGAGACCCAGTACTTC	CASSLGVLYQETQYF	-	-	TRBV7-9	TRBJ2-5
TGTGCCAGTAGTATCCGGGGGGGCCGCTACGAGCAGTACTTC	CASSIRGGRYEQYF	TRBD2	-	TRBV19	TRBJ2-7
TGTGCCAGCAGCTTTCAGATTCCGGAGGGCGCAGATACGCAGTATTTT	CASSFQIPEGADTQYF	-	-	TRBV7-8	TRBJ2-3
TGTGCCAGCAAAACGAGCAATCAGCCCCAGCATTTT	CASKTSNQPQHF	-	-	TRBV27	TRBJ1-5
TGTGCCAGCAGTGAAGGAGTTCGCGAGACCCAGTACTTC	CASSEGVRETQYF	-	many	TRBV6-1	TRBJ2-5
TGTGCCAGCAGTTACTCCACCTATACAGTGAACACTGAAGCTTTCTTT	CASSYSTYTVNTEAFF	-	-	TRBV6-5	TRBJ1-1